The 10 T cell receptor beta chains presented below share a single source sample, sequenced in a study of a mutant IDH1 vaccine in newly diagnosed glioma (dated by TCRdb to about 2021). What these receptors recognize is not known. Library construction relied on the immunoSEQ multiplex PCR assay. As stored in TCRdb, this immuneACCESS dataset retains in-frame rearrangements with V and J assigned. A fraction of the clones does not appear; measured against another copy, unresolved V genes explain less than half of the discrepancy, and the remainder lacks a known reason. In this sample the table shows tens of thousands of clones, approximately 65% of which occur a single time. Jointly, the top ten make up around 4.8% of the sample. This specimen's time point label, interpreted: week 47, end of study. Each vaccine dose, consisting of 300 ug of a 20-mer mutant IDH1 peptide in Montanide, was administered subcutaneously with topical imiquimod.

The sample here was peripheral blood mononuclear cells (PBMCs), taken from a glioma patient whose treatment included an IDH1 peptide vaccine. These receptor sequences come from a man aged 35-49 years with glioma. Some clones in this sample may be carry-over from other donors' samples.

The chain recombines TRBV19 with TRBJ1-2, with TRBD1 identical over 8 bases. Trimming took 6 bases from V and 3 from J; bases not matched to a gene: 6. The germline CDR1 and CDR2 sequences are LNHDA and SQIVND (reference sequence). The length of the CDR3 is 14 residues. The CDR3 DNA reads TGTGCCAGTAGCCAGGACAGGGCCGACTATGGCTACACCTTC. Its protein is CASSQDRADYGYTF.

This clone has just one count. This chain links TRBV6-1 with TRBJ2-7; D may be TRBD1 (5 bases). The CDR3 sequence is 13 residues long. Germline CDR1 is MNHNS and CDR2 is SASEGT. Deletions cut 2 bases from V and 7 bases from J, with 12 bases between. CDR3 residues: CASSEQGLGEQYF. CDR3 nucleotides: TGTGCCAGCAGTGAACAGGGTTTGGGAGAGCAGTACTTC.

This clone turned up a few times. This rearrangement joins TRBV30 to TRBJ1-4, with no clear D. With 3 bases removed from V and 8 bases from J, the gap between germline ends came to 16 bases. This CDR3 is built from 14 residues. CDR1 and CDR2 from the germline V gene are GTSNPN and SVGIG (reference sequence). The CDR3 spells CAWSRGTYDEKLFF. CDR3 nucleotide sequence: TGTGCCTGGAGCCGGGGAACATATGACGAAAAACTGTTTTTT. Based on the CDR3 plus reference TRBV30 and TRBJ1-4, the full variable domain is SQTIHQWPATLVQPVGSPLSLECTVEGTSNPNLYWYRQAAGRGLQLLFYSVGIGQISSEVPQNLSASRPQDRQFILSSKKLLLSDSGFYLCAWSRGTYDEKLFFGSGTQLSVL.

The rearrangement uses TRBV4-1 and TRBJ1-2; D is perhaps TRBD1 (5 bases). CDR1 MGHRA and CDR2 YSYEKL come from the germline V gene. The ends were cut back, 1 base at V and 4 bases at J, with 22 bases in the middle. The CDR3 has 18 amino acids. Written as DNA, the CDR3 is TGCGCCAGCAGCCAAGTAATACGGCGCAGGGACGGTATCTATGGCTACACCTTC. Its translation is CASSQVIRRRDGIYGYTF.

The V call is TRBV7-9, the J call TRBJ1-2, with TRBD1 matching 8 bases. CDR1 and CDR2 (germline): SEHNR, FQNEAQ (reference sequence). V lost 5 bases, J lost 8 bases, and 10 bases stayed unmatched. The CDR3 sequence is 14 residues long. The CDR3 DNA is TGTGCCAGCAGCCCAGACAGGGGCCCGGGCGGCTACACCTTC. Translation gives CASSPDRGPGGYTF. The variable domain in full, with the rest retrieved from reference TRBV7-9 and TRBJ1-2, is DTGVSQNPRHKITKRGQNVTFRCDPISEHNRLYWYRQTLGQGPEFLTYFQNEAQLEKSRLLSDRFSAERPKGSFSTLEIQRTEQGDSAMYLCASSPDRGPGGYTFGSGTRLTVV.

The V call is TRBV6-5, the J call TRBJ1-3; no clear D. CDR3 length: 15 residues. Germline V CDR1 and CDR2: MNHEY, SVGAGI. Trimming cost V 7 bases and J 0 bases, with 13 bases left between them. The CDR3 loop reads CASKGPVNSGNTIYF. Written as DNA, the CDR3 is TGTGCCAGCAAGGGCCCCGTGAACTCTGGAAACACCATATATTTT.

This chain connects TRBV2 to TRBJ2-2, with D possibly TRBD1 on 7 matching bases. The length of the CDR3 is 13 residues. Trimming pared 4 bases from V and 7 bases from J, leaving 10 bases between. Per the germline V gene, CDR1 is SNHLY and CDR2 is FYNNEI. The CDR3: CASSARGVGELFF. The CDR3 DNA reads TGTGCCAGCAGTGCCAGGGGGGTCGGGGAGCTGTTTTTT.

This clone was found a few times. The chain recombines TRBV5-1 with TRBJ1-1; no firm D call. Germline CDR1 reads SGHRS; CDR2 reads YFSETQ. The CDR3 is made up of 16 amino acids. The V end was cut by 1 base, the J end by 4 bases, with 17 bases between. The CDR3 sequence: CASSLLRVPRRTEAFF. In DNA, the CDR3 is TGCGCCAGCAGCTTGTTACGCGTGCCCAGGCGCACTGAAGCTTTCTTT.

The chain employs TRBV2 and TRBJ1-3; 9 bases fit TRBD1. The germline V gene has CDR1 SNHLY and CDR2 FYNNEI. V was clipped by 6 bases and J by 4 bases; unmatched bases: 7. The CDR3 contains 15 residues. CDR3 residues: CASSQQGARGNTIYF. CDR3 in DNA: TGTGCCAGCAGCCAACAGGGGGCCAGGGGAAACACCATATATTTT.

The chain employs TRBV6-5 and TRBJ2-5, with 7 bases fitting TRBD2. CDR1 and CDR2 (germline): MNHEY, SVGAGI. The CDR3 runs to 16 residues. V shed 1 base, J shed 2 bases, and the junction held 7 bases outside the gene matches. CDR3 protein: CASSYLAVGGQETQYF. The CDR3 DNA reads TGTGCCAGCAGTTACTTGGCCGTGGGGGGGCAAGAGACCCAGTACTTC.